This T cell receptor (beta chain) is from a study of technical replicates of blood from a few donors. The V end was cut by 6 bases, the J end by 1 base, with 6 bases between. From germline, CDR1 is MNHNS and CDR2 SASEGT. The CDR3 is 12 residues long. Profiling relied on immunoSEQ multiplex PCR, and the TCRdb table lists in-frame clones only, not all of them. The table records about 80,000 clones, roughly 94% of them present only once. Sequences were obtained from T cells isolated from PBMCs. The clonotype comes from a human donor in good health. This chain links TRBV6-1 with TRBJ1-2; perhaps TRBD1 as D (6 bases). The CDR3 reads CASRDSNYGYTF. CDR3 coding DNA: TGTGCCAGCAGGGACAGTAACTATGGCTACACCTTC.